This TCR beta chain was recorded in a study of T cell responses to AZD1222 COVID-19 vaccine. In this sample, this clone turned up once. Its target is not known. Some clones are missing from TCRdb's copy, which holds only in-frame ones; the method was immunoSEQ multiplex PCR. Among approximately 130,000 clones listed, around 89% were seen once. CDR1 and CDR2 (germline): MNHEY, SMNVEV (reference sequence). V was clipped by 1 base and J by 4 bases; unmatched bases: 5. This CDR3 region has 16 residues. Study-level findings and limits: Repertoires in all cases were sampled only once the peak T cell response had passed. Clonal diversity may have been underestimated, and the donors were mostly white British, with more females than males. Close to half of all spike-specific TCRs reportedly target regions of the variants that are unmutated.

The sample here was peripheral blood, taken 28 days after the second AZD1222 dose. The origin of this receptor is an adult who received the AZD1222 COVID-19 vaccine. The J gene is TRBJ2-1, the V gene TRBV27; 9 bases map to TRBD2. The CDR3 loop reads CASSLWSGGNYNEQFF. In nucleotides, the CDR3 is TGTGCCAGCAGTTTATGGAGCGGGGGGAATTACAATGAGCAGTTCTTC.